This is a list of T cell receptor beta chains from one sample in a study of early T cells in non-severe SARS-CoV-2 infection. Using its own MiXCR run on the 5' RACE reads, TCRdb lists one record per CDR3 protein. The repertoire holds tens of thousands of distinct CDR3 sequences, around 13% seen once, with about 4.4% in the top ten. Sequencing used whole blood. The receptor set was obtained from an adult who was a healthcare worker with PCR-confirmed SARS-CoV-2 infection or an uninfected control (not recorded which). The conserved cysteine and the conserved F or W are not part of the CDR3 here.

V gene	CDR3 length	J gene	CDR3 protein
TRBV7-2	14	TRBJ2-4	ASSTRRVQGKNIQY
TRBV6-1	11	TRBJ1-5	ASRDTTNQPQH
TRBV7-6	14	TRBJ2-1	ASSAILAGVENEQF
TRBV7-7	17	TRBJ2-4	ASSLLSRWGLLAKNIQY
TRBV2	13	TRBJ1-5	ASSGHGKRDPCQH
TRBV11-2	13	TRBJ1-6	ASSSDRAENSPLH
TRBV5-1	13	TRBJ2-1	ASSLVGGSYNEQF
TRBV9	13	TRBJ2-3	ASSFSGGRTDTQY
TRBV27	11	TRBJ2-1	ASSHGHPNEQF
TRBV29-1	11	TRBJ1-1	SVLQGFGTEAF
TRBV9	11	TRBJ1-2	ASRQGDAHGYT
TRBV4-3	16	TRBJ1-1	ASSQDGARRVGDTEAF
TRBV30	12	TRBJ2-3	AWNGGQGADTQY
TRBV2	11	TRBJ2-1	ASGGGLYNEQF
TRBV12-3/TRBV12-4	10	TRBJ2-2	ASSRDTGELF
TRBV5-1	15	TRBJ2-3	ASSLAGWAGVLDTQY
TRBV4-2	12	TRBJ1-4	ASSQGLTNEKLF
TRBV9	9	TRBJ2-7	ASATGEEQY
TRBV29-1	13	TRBJ2-1	SVEVLGQGWNEQF
TRBV5-1	14	TRBJ1-1	ASSGGTAIRNTEAF
TRBV5-1	13	TRBJ2-5	ASSLVRGGQETQY
TRBV11-2	15	TRBJ2-1	ASSLGRTQISYNEQF
TRBV12-3/TRBV12-4	12	TRBJ1-1	ASSSADRVTEAF
TRBV2	12	TRBJ2-7	ASSDPRAPYEQY
TRBV12-3/TRBV12-4	11	TRBJ2-5	ASSFRVGETQY
TRBV6-4	14	TRBJ2-3	ASSDSSGGAIDTQY
TRBV25-1	15	TRBJ1-3	ASSPPGTLASGNTIY